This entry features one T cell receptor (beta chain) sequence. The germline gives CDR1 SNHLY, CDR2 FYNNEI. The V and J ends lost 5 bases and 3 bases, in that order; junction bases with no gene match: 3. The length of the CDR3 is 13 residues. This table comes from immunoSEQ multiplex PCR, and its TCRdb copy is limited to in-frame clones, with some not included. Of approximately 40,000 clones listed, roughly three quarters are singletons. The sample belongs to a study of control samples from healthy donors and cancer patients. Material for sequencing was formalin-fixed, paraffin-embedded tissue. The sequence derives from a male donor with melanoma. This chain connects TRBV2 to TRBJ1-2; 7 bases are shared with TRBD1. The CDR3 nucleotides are TGTGCCAGCAGTCCCGGACAGGACTATGGCTACACCTTC. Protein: CASSPGQDYGYTF.